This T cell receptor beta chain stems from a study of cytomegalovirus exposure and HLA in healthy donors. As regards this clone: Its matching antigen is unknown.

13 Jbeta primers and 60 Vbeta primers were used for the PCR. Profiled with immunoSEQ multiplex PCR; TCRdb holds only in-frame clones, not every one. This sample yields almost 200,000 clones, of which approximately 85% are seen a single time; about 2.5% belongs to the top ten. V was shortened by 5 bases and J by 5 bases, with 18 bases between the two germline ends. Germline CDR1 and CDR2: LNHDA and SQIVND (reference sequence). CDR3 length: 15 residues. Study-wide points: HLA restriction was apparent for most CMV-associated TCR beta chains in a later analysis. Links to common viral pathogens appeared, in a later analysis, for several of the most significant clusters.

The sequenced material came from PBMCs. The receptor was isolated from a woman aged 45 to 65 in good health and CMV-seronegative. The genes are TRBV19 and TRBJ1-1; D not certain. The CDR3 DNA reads TGTGCCAGTAGTCCCGGCTCGGCGGGGTGGACTGAAGCTTTCTTT. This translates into CASSPGSAGWTEAFF.